This TCR beta chain originates from a study of CD8+ T cells in alopecia areata. The treatment is: oral pan-JAK inhibitor, 5-10 mg twice daily. RNA extraction and reverse transcription yielded cDNA as sequencing template. Data came from immunoSEQ multiplex PCR; TCRdb stores just in-frame clones and leaves some out. This sample carries 150,000 to 250,000 clones, roughly 64% of them seen once, and the ten largest clones take 5.5%. This CDR3 contains 14 residues. V was shortened by 4 bases and J by 2 bases, with 10 bases between the two germline ends. From germline, CDR1 is SGHDT and CDR2 YYEEEE. The material sequenced was CD4+ T cells sorted from blood, taken at week 24, from a patient treated with tofacitinib. The clonotype comes from a human donor with alopecia areata. This chain joins TRBV5-6 and TRBJ2-4; D uncertain. CDR3 protein: CASSPGSTKNIQYF. The DNA of the CDR3 is TGTGCCAGCAGCCCCGGGTCGACCAAAAACATTCAGTACTTC.